This T cell receptor beta chain was recovered during a study of blood T cell repertoires in COVID-19. The table came from immunoSEQ multiplex PCR; TCRdb's copy has only in-frame clones and leaves some out. The sample lists around 250,000 clones, less than 90% seen once, with more than 1.5% in the top ten. Per the germline V gene, CDR1 is LGHNA and CDR2 is YNFKEQ. V lost 4 bases to trimming and J lost 0 bases; unmatched junction nucleotides: 6. The CDR3 totals 15 residues. This TCR was recovered from a woman between 40 and 50 years old who had recovered from COVID-19. Sequences were obtained from peripheral blood. V is TRBV4-2 and J is TRBJ2-7, with 7 bases that match TRBD1. CDR3 nucleotides: TGTGCCAGCAGCCCATCGGACAGGAACTCCTACGAGCAGTACTTC. Amino acids: CASSPSDRNSYEQYF.